Detailed here is one T cell receptor (beta chain). The record originates from a study of blood T cell repertoires in COVID-19. Study context: The origin of the acute and convalescent COVID-19 samples was the United States, Italy and Spain. PBMCs, B-cell-depleted T cells, or T cells were the source of the cDNA or gDNA that made up the material.

Per the original methods: Estimation of nucleated cell counts was performed using reference gene primer amplification. The data were produced by immunoSEQ multiplex PCR, yet TCRdb's version contains in-frame clones alone and is incomplete. V, J and clone size are those of that table, while D and trimming were read from the DNA. The data show 85,000 to 110,000 clones, roughly 87% seen once. The CDR3 is made up of 13 amino acids. V gave up 6 bases and J gave up 7 bases, with 13 bases separating them. Germline lookup yields CDR1 MDHEN and CDR2 SYDVKM. The V call is TRBV28, the J call TRBJ2-1; weak D call: TRBD2 (5 bases). Input material: peripheral blood. This clonotype was sampled from a human donor in a cohort sampled during active COVID-19. The CDR3 DNA reads TGTGCCAGCAGCGAGGGCCGTCGGAATGAGCAGTTCTTC. Translating it yields CASSEGRRNEQFF.